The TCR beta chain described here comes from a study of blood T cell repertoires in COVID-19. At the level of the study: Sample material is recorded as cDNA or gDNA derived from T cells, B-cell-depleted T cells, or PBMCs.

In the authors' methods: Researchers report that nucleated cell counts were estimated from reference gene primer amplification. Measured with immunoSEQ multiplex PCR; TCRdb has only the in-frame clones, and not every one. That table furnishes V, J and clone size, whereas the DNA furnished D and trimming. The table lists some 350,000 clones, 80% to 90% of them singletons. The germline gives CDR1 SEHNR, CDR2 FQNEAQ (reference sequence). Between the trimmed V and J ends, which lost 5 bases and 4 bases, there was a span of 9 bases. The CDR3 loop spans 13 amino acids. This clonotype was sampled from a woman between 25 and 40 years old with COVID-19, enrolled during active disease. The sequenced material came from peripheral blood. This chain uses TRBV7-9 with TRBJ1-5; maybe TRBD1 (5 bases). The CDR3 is CASSLGTNQPQHF. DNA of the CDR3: TGTGCCAGCAGCCTCGGGACTAATCAGCCCCAGCATTTT.